The sequence of this T cell receptor (beta chain) was determined in a study of cytomegalovirus exposure and HLA in healthy donors. The data were produced by immunoSEQ multiplex PCR, yet TCRdb's version contains in-frame clones alone and is incomplete. The sample lists around 110,000 clones, about 87% seen once, with about 1.8% in the top ten. The CDR3 has 15 amino acids. Germline V lookup: CDR1 MNHEY, CDR2 SMNVEV (reference sequence). V was trimmed by 4 bases and J by 4 bases, leaving 13 bases between them. In the case of this clone: The antigen is not known.

General study points: It was reportedly the case that the classifier diagnosed cytomegalovirus status with high specificity and sensitivity.

The TCR comes from a woman aged 18-35 years in good health and CMV-seropositive. The specimen sequenced was PBMCs. This chain connects TRBV27 to TRBJ1-4; D may be TRBD1 (5 bases). The CDR3 reads CASSSPGSFNEKLFF. CDR3 bases: TGTGCCAGCAGTTCCCCAGGGTCCTTTAATGAAAAACTGTTTTTT.